The 28 T cell receptor beta chains presented below share a single source sample, sequenced in a study of Ad26.COV2.S vaccination and SARS-CoV-2 variants. Libraries were prepared by immunoSEQ multiplex PCR; TCRdb keeps only in-frame clonotypes and omits some of them. The profile shows roughly 350,000 clones, approximately 90% of them singletons. Treatment specified: around 19 received Ad26.COV2.S at low or high dose, single or two shots; about 5 received placebo; per-sample allocation not given. Collection of the samples took place on day 63 after the first injection of vaccine or placebo. Here the sequenced sample was peripheral blood, taken in a trial of Ad26.COV2.S vaccine versus placebo. All receptors derive from a person between 18 and 60 years old who received the Ad26.COV2.S COVID-19 vaccine or a placebo.

V usage is TRBV5-1 and J usage is TRBJ2-1, with 14 bases that match TRBD2. V gave up 4 bases and J gave up 7 bases; unmatched junction bases: 4. Germline V lookup: CDR1 SGHRS, CDR2 YFSETQ. The CDR3 has 15 residues. The CDR3 is CASSPGLAGGNEQFF. The CDR3 region has the DNA TGCGCCAGCAGCCCCGGACTAGCGGGAGGTAATGAGCAGTTCTTC.

The chain joins TRBV12-3 or TRBV12-4 to TRBJ2-2; D not certain. The CDR3 is made up of 13 amino acids. Deletions cut 7 bases from V and 5 bases from J, with 11 bases between. The CDR3 bases are TGTGCCAGCATCGCCACCCAGACCGGGGAGCTGTTTTTT. Translated: CASIATQTGELFF.

This clone was detected a few times. The rearrangement links TRBV9 to TRBJ2-1; 9 nucleotides align to TRBD1. CDR3 size: 15 residues. The junction had 10 bases not matched to a gene; V was cut back by 3 bases and J by 9 bases. The V gene's germline CDR1 is SGDLS and CDR2 YYNGEE. CDR3 sequence (DNA): TGTGCCAGCAGCGGGCGCGGCACAGGGGGCACTGAGCAGTTCTTC. Encoded protein: CASSGRGTGGTEQFF.

The V and J genes are TRBV7-3 and TRBJ2-7; D remains ambiguous. This CDR3 contains 15 residues. Germline V gene data show CDR1 as SGHTA and CDR2 as FQGTGA. The V gene lost 4 bases and the J gene lost 2 bases, with 15 bases spanning the gap. CDR3 loop: CASSSSSQETYEQYF. The CDR3 DNA is TGTGCCAGCAGCTCGTCGTCCCAGGAAACCTACGAGCAGTACTTC.

Only one count was recorded for this clone. The CDR3 loop is CSVREGTGEQYF. Written as DNA, the CDR3 is TGCAGCGTACGTGAGGGAACGGGCGAGCAGTACTTC. The rearrangement links TRBV29-1 to TRBJ2-7; D is possibly TRBD2 (5 bases). CDR1 and CDR2 from the germline V gene are SQVTM and ANQGSEA. The CDR3 extends over 12 amino acids. V dropped 6 bases and J dropped 6 bases, with 15 bases sitting between them.

The J gene is TRBJ1-5, the V gene TRBV7-9; tentatively, D is TRBD1 (5 bases). Germline CDR1 reads SEHNR; CDR2 reads FQNEAQ (reference sequence). The CDR3 runs to 15 residues. Trimming removed 2 bases from V and 2 bases from J, with 10 bases in between. Written as DNA, the CDR3 is TGTGCCAGCAGCTTAAGTGGGGGTGGCAATCAGCCCCAGCATTTT. Translating it yields CASSLSGGGNQPQHF.

J is TRBJ1-2 and V is TRBV28; 8 nucleotides align to TRBD1. In germline, CDR1 is MDHEN, CDR2 SYDVKM. The CDR3 covers 15 residues. Germline trimming cut 3 bases from V and 0 bases from J; bases unmatched to any gene: 3. Here the CDR3 DNA reads TGTGCCAGCAGTTTGGAGGACAGGGCTAACTATGGCTACACCTTC. Its protein is CASSLEDRANYGYTF.

The V call is TRBV6-2 or TRBV6-3, the J call TRBJ2-5; weak D call: TRBD2 (5 bases). CDR3 size: 14 residues. The germline V gene has CDR1 MNHEY and CDR2 SVGEGT. V lost 0 bases and J lost 4, with 9 bases in between. In nucleotides, the CDR3 is TGTGCCAGCAGTTACTCTGACTACGTAGAGACCCAGTACTTC. This codes for CASSYSDYVETQYF.

CDR3 coding DNA: TGTGCCAGTAGTATGCGTCCAGGCGCCACCAACCAGCCCCAGCATTTT. Amino acids: CASSMRPGATNQPQHF. The chain is built from TRBV19 and TRBJ1-5, with D unresolved. The CDR3 consists of 16 residues. Germline lookup yields CDR1 LNHDA and CDR2 SQIVND (reference sequence). Between the trimmed V and J ends, which lost 3 bases and 7 bases, there was a span of 19 bases.

The chain is built from TRBV7-2 and TRBJ1-3, with D perhaps matching TRBD1 (6 bases). Per germline, CDR1 SGHTA and CDR2 FQGNSA. There are 16 residues in the CDR3. With 5 bases removed from V and 0 bases from J, the gap between germline ends came to 14 bases. CDR3 residues: CASSAQQGTSGNTIYF. The DNA for the CDR3 is TGTGCCAGCAGCGCACAACAGGGTACCTCTGGAAACACCATATATTTT.

The count of this clone is one. The chain recombines TRBV27 with TRBJ1-1; D is uncertain. Trimming cost V 3 bases and J 6 bases, with 11 bases left between them. Germline loops: CDR1 MNHEY, CDR2 SMNVEV (reference sequence). The CDR3 runs 13 residues. The CDR3 reads CASSFSRAAEAFF. DNA of the CDR3: TGTGCCAGCAGTTTTTCCAGAGCGGCTGAAGCTTTCTTT.

The rearrangement joins TRBV9 to TRBJ2-2, with D uncertain. CDR3 length: 14 amino acids. CDR1 is SGDLS, CDR2 YYNGEE, per germline. V was cut by 2 bases and J by 4 bases, with 9 bases left in between. Written as DNA, the CDR3 is TGTGCCAGCAGCGTTGACGTGGGCACCGGGGAGCTGTTTTTT. Its translation is CASSVDVGTGELFF.

This rearrangement joins TRBV19 to TRBJ2-3; D possibly corresponds to TRBD1 (5 bases). V lost 3 bases and J 6 bases, leaving 13 bases between the germline ends. Germline CDR1 LNHDA, CDR2 SQIVND (reference sequence). The CDR3 sequence is 14 residues long. CDR3 nucleotide sequence: TGTGCCAGTAGTATTGGGCAGGGTGGCGATACGCAGTATTTT. Its translation is CASSIGQGGDTQYF.

This clone has just one count. V usage is TRBV4-1 and J usage is TRBJ1-4, with D hard to call. This CDR3 comprises 13 residues. Germline CDR1 and CDR2: MGHRA and YSYEKL. V shed 3 bases and J shed 8 bases, with 10 bases lying between them. The chain's CDR3 is CASSQRPGEKLFF. The CDR3 bases are TGCGCCAGCAGCCAGAGACCGGGGGAAAAACTGTTTTTT.

The CDR3 nucleotides are TGTGCCAGCAGTCGATTTAGCGGGAGCTCCTACAATGAGCAGTTCTTC. Protein: CASSRFSGSSYNEQFF. The chain carries TRBV2 and TRBJ2-1, with 9 bases aligning to TRBD2. Germline-derived CDR1 and CDR2 are SNHLY and FYNNEI. The CDR3 is made up of 16 amino acids. The V and J ends lost 5 bases and 0 bases, in that order; junction bases with no gene match: 5.

V and J are TRBV6-2 or TRBV6-3 and TRBJ2-7, with 8 bases lining up with TRBD1. With V trimmed by 0 bases and J by 3 bases, 1 base remained unmatched. The germline V gene encodes CDR1 MNHEY and CDR2 SVGEGT. The CDR3 contains 14 residues. As DNA, the CDR3 is TGTGCCAGCAGTTACTCACAGGGGGACTACGAGCAGTACTTC. It is translated as CASSYSQGDYEQYF.

The genes are TRBV27 and TRBJ1-6; a possible D gene is TRBD1 (6 bases). This CDR3 is built from 14 residues. CDR1 and CDR2 (germline): MNHEY, SMNVEV (reference sequence). In DNA form, the CDR3 reads TGTGCTTCCAGAGGGGGGGCACTCAATTCACCCCTCCACTTT. Protein sequence: CASRGGALNSPLHF.

V gene TRBV3-1 (or the pseudogene TRBV3-2) combines with J gene TRBJ2-3; 10 nucleotides match TRBD1. The trim removed 4 bases at V and 5 bases at J, leaving 6 bases unmatched. Germline values: CDR1 LGHDT, CDR2 YNNKEL (reference sequence). The CDR3 contains 15 residues. The CDR3 sequence: CASSREGQGRDTQYF. CDR3 DNA sequence: TGTGCCAGCAGCCGAGAGGGACAGGGGAGAGATACGCAGTATTTT.

The chain is built from TRBV7-2 and TRBJ1-3, with D unclear. The CDR3 covers 14 residues. V dropped 1 base and J dropped 0 bases, with 4 bases sitting between them. Looked up from germline, CDR1 is SGHTA and CDR2 is FQGNSA. The CDR3 DNA follows: TGTGCCAGCAGCTTAGACTACTCTGGAAACACCATATATTTT. Encoded protein: CASSLDYSGNTIYF.

This sequence joins TRBV9 and TRBJ2-6; no firm D call. Trimming pared 4 bases from V and 0 bases from J, leaving 14 bases between. Germline values: CDR1 SGDLS, CDR2 YYNGEE. The CDR3 sequence is 17 residues long. Here the CDR3 reads CASSSRPESSGANVLTF. The CDR3 DNA follows: TGTGCCAGCAGCTCCCGGCCTGAGAGCTCTGGGGCCAACGTCCTGACTTTC.

J is TRBJ1-4 and V is TRBV3-1 (or the pseudogene TRBV3-2); TRBD1 matches 7 bases. This CDR3 comprises 13 residues. V trimming: 8 bases; J trimming: 6 bases; junction bases outside the gene matches: 6. Germline V gene sequence: CDR1 LGHDT, CDR2 YNNKEL (reference sequence). The CDR3 nucleotides read TGTGCCAGCGGTCAGGGGGGGGATGAAAAACTGTTTTTT. Protein: CASGQGGDEKLFF.

This rearrangement joins TRBV6-6 to TRBJ2-2; 9 nucleotides agree with TRBD2. The CDR3 has 15 amino acids. The germline gives CDR1 MNHNY, CDR2 SVGAGI (reference sequence). The V segment lost 7 bases and the J segment 0 bases; nucleotides outside the gene matches: 3. The chain's CDR3 is CASTEREANTGELFF. CDR3 bases: TGTGCCAGCACGGAGCGGGAGGCGAACACCGGGGAGCTGTTTTTT.

The chain recombines TRBV9 with TRBJ1-2; no clear D gene. Trimming stripped 4 bases from V and 7 bases from J, with 17 bases between. CDR1 is SGDLS, CDR2 YYNGEE, per germline. This CDR3 has 14 amino acids. The CDR3 region is CASSPDPGEPGYTF. The DNA for the CDR3 is TGTGCCAGCAGCCCTGACCCCGGAGAACCTGGCTACACCTTC.

The V and J genes are TRBV5-5 and TRBJ2-7; the D gene is possibly TRBD2 (6 bases). V lost 4 bases, J lost 5 bases, and 16 bases lay in between. This CDR3 region has 14 residues. Germline values: CDR1 SGHKS, CDR2 YYEKEE (reference sequence). CDR3 loop: CASSDTTRVHEQYF. Here the CDR3 DNA reads TGTGCCAGCAGCGATACGACTAGAGTCCACGAGCAGTACTTC.

J is TRBJ1-1 and V is TRBV29-1, with 7 positions matching TRBD1. The germline V gene encodes CDR1 SQVTM and CDR2 ANQGSEA. Trimming cost V 5 bases and J 6 bases; bases outside gene matches: 9. This CDR3 region has 13 residues. Written as DNA, the CDR3 is TGCAGCGTTACCACAGACAGGGACGCTGAAGCTTTCTTT. Amino acid sequence: CSVTTDRDAEAFF.

CDR3 protein: CASSLDEGRNQPQHF. DNA of the CDR3: TGTGCCAGCAGCTTAGATGAGGGTCGCAATCAGCCCCAGCATTTT. V usage is TRBV11-2 and J usage is TRBJ1-5; no firm D call. CDR1 is SGHAT and CDR2 is FQNNGV in the germline V gene. Trimming took 0 bases from V and 2 from J, leaving 8 bases between them. The CDR3 runs to 15 residues. The complete variable domain, with remaining parts taken from reference TRBV11-2 and TRBJ1-5, reads EAGVAQSPRYKIIEKRQSVAFWCNPISGHATLYWYQQILGQGPKLLIQFQNNGVVDDSQLPKDRFSAERLKGVDSTLKIQPAKLEDSAVYLCASSLDEGRNQPQHFGDGTRLSIL.

This chain uses TRBV5-1 with TRBJ2-5, with 9 bases identical to TRBD1. The junction had 7 bases not matched to a gene; V was cut back by 7 bases and J by 3 bases. CDR1 is SGHRS, CDR2 YFSETQ, per germline. The CDR3 is 14 amino acids. CDR3 region: CASFSGDREETQYF. The CDR3 region has the DNA TGCGCCAGCTTCTCAGGGGACAGGGAAGAGACCCAGTACTTC.

The chain combines TRBV6-5 with TRBJ1-2; D is undetermined. The ends were cut back, 5 bases at V and 3 bases at J, with 7 bases in the middle. CDR1 MNHEY and CDR2 SVGAGI come from the germline V gene. The CDR3 contains 12 residues. CDR3 coding DNA: TGTGCCAGCAGTCGCGGACACTATGGCTACACCTTC. Translation gives CASSRGHYGYTF.